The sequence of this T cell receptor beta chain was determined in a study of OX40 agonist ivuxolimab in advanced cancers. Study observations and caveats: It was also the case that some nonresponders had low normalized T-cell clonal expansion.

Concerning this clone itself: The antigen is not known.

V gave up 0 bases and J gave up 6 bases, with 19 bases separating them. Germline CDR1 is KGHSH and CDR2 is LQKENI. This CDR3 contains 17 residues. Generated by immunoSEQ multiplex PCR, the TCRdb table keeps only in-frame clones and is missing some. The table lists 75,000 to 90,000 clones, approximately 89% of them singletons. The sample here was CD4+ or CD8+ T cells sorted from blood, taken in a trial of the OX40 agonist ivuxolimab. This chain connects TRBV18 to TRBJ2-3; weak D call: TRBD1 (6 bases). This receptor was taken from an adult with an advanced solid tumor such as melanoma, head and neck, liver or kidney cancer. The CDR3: CASSPPGAGLTGDTQYF. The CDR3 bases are TGTGCCAGCTCACCACCCGGGGCGGGCCTAACAGGGGATACGCAGTATTTT. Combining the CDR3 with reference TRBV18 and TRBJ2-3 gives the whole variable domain NAGVMQNPRHLVRRRGQEARLRCSPMKGHSHVYWYRQLPEEGLKFMVYLQKENIIDESGMPKERFSAEFPKEGPSILRIQQVVRGDSAAYFCASSPPGAGLTGDTQYFGPGTRLTVL.